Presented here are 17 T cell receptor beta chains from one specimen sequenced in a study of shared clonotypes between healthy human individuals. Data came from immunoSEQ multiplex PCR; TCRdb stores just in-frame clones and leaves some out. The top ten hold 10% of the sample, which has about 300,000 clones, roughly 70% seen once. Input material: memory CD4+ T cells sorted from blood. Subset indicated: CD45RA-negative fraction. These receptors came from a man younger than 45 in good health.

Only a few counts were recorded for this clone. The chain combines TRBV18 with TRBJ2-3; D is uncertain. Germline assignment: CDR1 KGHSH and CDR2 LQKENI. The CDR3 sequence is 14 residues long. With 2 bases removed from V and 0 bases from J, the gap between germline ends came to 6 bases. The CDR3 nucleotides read TGTGCCAGCTCACCAGGGAAAAGCACAGATACGCAGTATTTT. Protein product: CASSPGKSTDTQYF.

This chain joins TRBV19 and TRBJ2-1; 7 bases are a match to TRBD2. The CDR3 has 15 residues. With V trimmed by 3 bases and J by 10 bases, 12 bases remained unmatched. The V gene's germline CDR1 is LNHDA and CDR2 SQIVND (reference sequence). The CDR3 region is CASSILYRGSEEQFF. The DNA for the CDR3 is TGTGCCAGTAGTATCTTGTACCGCGGGAGTGAGGAGCAGTTCTTC.

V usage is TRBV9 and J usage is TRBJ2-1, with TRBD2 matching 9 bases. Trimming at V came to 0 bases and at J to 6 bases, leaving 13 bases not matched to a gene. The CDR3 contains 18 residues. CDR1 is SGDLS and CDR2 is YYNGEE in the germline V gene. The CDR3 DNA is TGTGCCAGCAGCGTAGTCCCTCGGGGAGCGGGAGGTCTCAATGAGCAGTTCTTC. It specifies CASSVVPRGAGGLNEQFF.

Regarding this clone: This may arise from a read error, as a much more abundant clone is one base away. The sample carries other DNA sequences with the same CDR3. The CDR3: CASSVVGSGTDTQYF. The CDR3 DNA is TGTGCCAGCAGCGTAGTCGGCAGTGGCACAGATACGCAGTATTTT. The chain is built from TRBV9 and TRBJ2-3, with unresolved D. Trimming removed 0 bases at V and 1 base at J, with 9 bases between. The CDR3 extends over 15 amino acids. The germline V gene has CDR1 SGDLS and CDR2 YYNGEE.

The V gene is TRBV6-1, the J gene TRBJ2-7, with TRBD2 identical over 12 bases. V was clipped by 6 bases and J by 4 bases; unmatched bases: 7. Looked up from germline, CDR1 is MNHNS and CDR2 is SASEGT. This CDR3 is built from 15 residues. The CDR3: CASSALTSGSYEQYF. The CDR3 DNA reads TGTGCCAGCAGCGCTTTGACTAGCGGGAGTTACGAGCAGTACTTC.

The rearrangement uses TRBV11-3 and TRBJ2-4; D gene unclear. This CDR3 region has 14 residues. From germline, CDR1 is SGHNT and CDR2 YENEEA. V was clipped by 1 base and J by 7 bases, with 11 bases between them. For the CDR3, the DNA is TGTGCCAGCAGCTTAGGACGGAACTCTAACATTCAGTACTTC. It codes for CASSLGRNSNIQYF.

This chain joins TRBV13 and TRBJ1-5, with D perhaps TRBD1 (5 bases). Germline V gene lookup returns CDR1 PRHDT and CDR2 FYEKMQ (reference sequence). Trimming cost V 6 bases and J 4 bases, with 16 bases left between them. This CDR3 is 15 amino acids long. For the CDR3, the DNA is TGTGCCAGCAGTTTTGGACAAATCGTAAATCAGCCCCAGCATTTT. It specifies CASSFGQIVNQPQHF.

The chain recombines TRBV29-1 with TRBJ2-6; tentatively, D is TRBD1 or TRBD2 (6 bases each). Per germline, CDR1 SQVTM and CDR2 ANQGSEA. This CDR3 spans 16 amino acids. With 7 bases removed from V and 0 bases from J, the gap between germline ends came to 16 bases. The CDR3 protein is CSAGAGAISGANVLTF. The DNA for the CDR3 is TGCAGCGCGGGGGCAGGGGCCATCTCTGGGGCCAACGTCCTGACTTTC.

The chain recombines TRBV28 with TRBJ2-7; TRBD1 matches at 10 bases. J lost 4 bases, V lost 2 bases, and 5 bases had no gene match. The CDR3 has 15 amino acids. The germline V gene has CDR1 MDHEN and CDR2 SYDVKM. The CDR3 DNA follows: TGTGCCAGCAGTTTAGGAGGGACAGGGGTATACGAGCAGTACTTC. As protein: CASSLGGTGVYEQYF.

The CDR3 DNA reads as TGTGCCAGCAGCTATCTAGCGGGACAGGGTTCTGAAGCTTTCTTT. Its translation is CASSYLAGQGSEAFF. The chain has TRBV7-2 and TRBJ1-1, with TRBD1 matching 9 bases. With V trimmed by 4 bases and J by 6 bases, 9 bases remained unmatched. The CDR3 consists of 15 residues. Germline V gene data show CDR1 as SGHTA and CDR2 as FQGNSA.

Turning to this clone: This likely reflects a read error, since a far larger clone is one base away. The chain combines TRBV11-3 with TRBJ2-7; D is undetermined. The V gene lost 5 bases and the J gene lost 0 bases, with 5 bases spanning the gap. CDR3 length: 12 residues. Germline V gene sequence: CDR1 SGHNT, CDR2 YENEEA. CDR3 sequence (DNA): TGTGCCAGCAGCCCCAACTCCTACGAGCAGTACTTC. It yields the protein CASSPNSYEQYF.

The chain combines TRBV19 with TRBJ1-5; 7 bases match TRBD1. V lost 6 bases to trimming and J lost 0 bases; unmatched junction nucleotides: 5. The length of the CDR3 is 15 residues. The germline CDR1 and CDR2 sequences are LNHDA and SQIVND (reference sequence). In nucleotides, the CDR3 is TGTGCCAGTAGCGGAGGGGGCTATAGCAATCAGCCCCAGCATTTT. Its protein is CASSGGGYSNQPQHF.

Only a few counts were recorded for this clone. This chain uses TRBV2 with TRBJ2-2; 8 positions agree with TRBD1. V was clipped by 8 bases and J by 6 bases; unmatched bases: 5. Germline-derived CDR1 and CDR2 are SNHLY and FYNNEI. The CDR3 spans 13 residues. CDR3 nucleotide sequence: TGTGCCAGCGGGAGACAGGGGCCCGGGGAGCTGTTTTTT. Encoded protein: CASGRQGPGELFF.

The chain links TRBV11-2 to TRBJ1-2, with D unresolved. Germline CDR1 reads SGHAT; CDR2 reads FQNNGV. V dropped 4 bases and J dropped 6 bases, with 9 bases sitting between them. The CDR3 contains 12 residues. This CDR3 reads CASSSEGHGYTF. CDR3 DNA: TGTGCCAGCAGCTCAGAGGGTCATGGCTACACCTTC.

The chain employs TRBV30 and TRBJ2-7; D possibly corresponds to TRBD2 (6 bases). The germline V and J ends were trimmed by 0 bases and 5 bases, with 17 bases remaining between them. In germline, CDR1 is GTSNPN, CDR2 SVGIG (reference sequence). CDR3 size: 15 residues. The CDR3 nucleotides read TGTGCCTGGAGTGTAGGTGGTAGCGGAGGCGACGAGCAGTACTTC. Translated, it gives CAWSVGGSGGDEQYF. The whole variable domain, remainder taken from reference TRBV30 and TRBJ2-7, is SQTIHQWPATLVQPVGSPLSLECTVEGTSNPNLYWYRQAAGRGLQLLFYSVGIGQISSEVPQNLSASRPQDRQFILSSKKLLLSDSGFYLCAWSVGGSGGDEQYFGPGTRLTVT.

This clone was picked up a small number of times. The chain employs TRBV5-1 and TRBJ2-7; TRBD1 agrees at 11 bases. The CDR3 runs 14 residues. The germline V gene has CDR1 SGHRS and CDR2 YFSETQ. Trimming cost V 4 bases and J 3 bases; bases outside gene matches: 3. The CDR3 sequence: CASSPGTGGYEQYF. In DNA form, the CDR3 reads TGCGCCAGCAGCCCCGGGACAGGGGGCTACGAGCAGTACTTC.

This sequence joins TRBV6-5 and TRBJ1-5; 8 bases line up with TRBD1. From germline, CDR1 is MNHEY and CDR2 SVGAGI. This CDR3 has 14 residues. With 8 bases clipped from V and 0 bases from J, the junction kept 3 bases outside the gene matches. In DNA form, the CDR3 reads TGTGCCAGCGGACAGGGAACTAGCAATCAGCCCCAGCATTTT. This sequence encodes CASGQGTSNQPQHF.